A selection of T cell receptor beta chains follows, all from one sample in a study of blood T cell repertoires in COVID-19. Method: immunoSEQ multiplex PCR; TCRdb's copy keeps in-frame clones and lacks some. The data hold tens of thousands of clones, with roughly four fifths observed a single time. The source material was peripheral blood. The receptors here all came from a young man with COVID-19, enrolled during active disease. The CDR3 runs from the conserved cysteine through the conserved F or W. The order of the fields is D gene, J gene, clone size, V gene, CDR3 protein, CDR3 DNA. D genes are given only for firm matches. Clone size is shown for a subset of rows, as once, few, many or a class of expanded clone.

d_call: -; j_call: TRBJ1-1; clone_size: -; v_call: TRBV30; cdr3_aa: CACRVWTEAFF; cdr3_nt: TGTGCCTGCAGGGTTTGGACTGAAGCTTTCTTT
d_call: TRBD2; j_call: TRBJ2-3; clone_size: -; v_call: TRBV5-1; cdr3_aa: CASSFLAGGPQDTQYF; cdr3_nt: TGCGCCAGCAGCTTTTTAGCGGGAGGGCCTCAAGATACGCAGTATTTT
d_call: TRBD2; j_call: TRBJ2-1; clone_size: -; v_call: TRBV25-1; cdr3_aa: CASSVLQRESVNEQFF; cdr3_nt: TGTGCCAGCAGTGTTCTCCAGCGGGAGTCGGTCAATGAGCAGTTCTTC
d_call: TRBD1; j_call: TRBJ2-7; clone_size: -; v_call: TRBV30; cdr3_aa: CAWSGDRGEVEQYF; cdr3_nt: TGTGCCTGGAGTGGGGACAGGGGGGAAGTGGAGCAGTACTTC
d_call: -; j_call: TRBJ2-7; clone_size: -; v_call: TRBV7-9; cdr3_aa: CASSPLGGGTPYEQYF; cdr3_nt: TGTGCCAGCAGCCCGCTTGGGGGGGGGACACCCTACGAGCAGTACTTC
d_call: TRBD1; j_call: TRBJ2-7; clone_size: -; v_call: TRBV28; cdr3_aa: CASGPGTDYEQYF; cdr3_nt: TGTGCCAGCGGACCCGGGACAGACTACGAGCAGTACTTC
d_call: -; j_call: TRBJ2-1; clone_size: -; v_call: TRBV28; cdr3_aa: CASPPGGRTGNTEQFF; cdr3_nt: TGTGCCAGCCCCCCCGGGGGGCGGACTGGTAACACTGAGCAGTTCTTC
d_call: TRBD2; j_call: TRBJ2-1; clone_size: -; v_call: TRBV29-1; cdr3_aa: CSVELLAGDTYNEQFF; cdr3_nt: TGCAGCGTTGAGTTACTAGCGGGAGATACCTACAATGAGCAGTTCTTC
d_call: TRBD2; j_call: TRBJ2-1; clone_size: -; v_call: TRBV28; cdr3_aa: CASSFLAGALSNEQFF; cdr3_nt: TGTGCCAGCAGTTTTTTAGCGGGAGCCCTTTCGAATGAGCAGTTCTTC
d_call: TRBD2; j_call: TRBJ2-1; clone_size: -; v_call: TRBV3-1/TRBV3-2; cdr3_aa: CASSRSGSVDEQFF; cdr3_nt: TGTGCCAGCAGCCGGAGCGGGAGCGTAGATGAGCAGTTCTTC
d_call: TRBD1; j_call: TRBJ2-7; clone_size: -; v_call: TRBV7-6; cdr3_aa: CASGRDSSYEQYF; cdr3_nt: TGTGCCAGCGGTAGGGACAGCTCCTACGAGCAGTACTTC
d_call: TRBD2; j_call: TRBJ2-7; clone_size: once; v_call: TRBV5-6; cdr3_aa: CASSYHRGQGLAGLDEQYF; cdr3_nt: TGTGCCAGCAGTTACCACAGGGGGCAGGGACTAGCGGGACTCGACGAGCAGTACTTC
d_call: -; j_call: TRBJ2-1; clone_size: -; v_call: TRBV14; cdr3_aa: CASSQDGSKYNEQFF; cdr3_nt: TGTGCCAGCAGCCAAGACGGGTCTAAATACAATGAGCAGTTCTTC
d_call: TRBD1; j_call: TRBJ1-1; clone_size: -; v_call: TRBV7-9; cdr3_aa: CASSQGQLHTEAFF; cdr3_nt: TGTGCCAGCAGCCAGGGACAGCTCCACACTGAAGCTTTCTTT
d_call: -; j_call: TRBJ2-7; clone_size: once; v_call: TRBV2; cdr3_aa: CASSRDTRREQYF; cdr3_nt: TGTGCCAGCAGCCGGGACACCCGGAGAGAGCAGTACTTC
d_call: -; j_call: TRBJ1-5; clone_size: -; v_call: TRBV21-1; cdr3_aa: CASSKYNPTVGNQPQHF; cdr3_nt: TGTGCCAGCAGCAAGTACAACCCGACAGTGGGAAATCAGCCCCAGCATTTT
d_call: -; j_call: TRBJ1-6; clone_size: -; v_call: TRBV28; cdr3_aa: CASSQRGYDSPLHF; cdr3_nt: TGTGCCAGCAGTCAACGGGGTTACGATTCACCCCTCCACTTT
d_call: TRBD2; j_call: TRBJ2-2; clone_size: -; v_call: TRBV7-9; cdr3_aa: CASKGLAGTGELFF; cdr3_nt: TGTGCCAGTAAAGGACTAGCGGGCACCGGGGAGCTGTTTTTT
d_call: -; j_call: TRBJ2-7; clone_size: -; v_call: TRBV5-6; cdr3_aa: CASSPQRAAYEQYF; cdr3_nt: TGTGCCAGCAGCCCCCAGCGGGCCGCCTACGAGCAGTACTTC
d_call: -; j_call: TRBJ2-6; clone_size: -; v_call: TRBV12-3/TRBV12-4; cdr3_aa: CASSRGANVLTF; cdr3_nt: TGTGCCAGCAGTCGGGGGGCCAACGTCCTGACTTTC
d_call: TRBD2; j_call: TRBJ2-1; clone_size: -; v_call: TRBV19; cdr3_aa: CASRQLAVGENEQFF; cdr3_nt: TGTGCCAGTAGACAACTAGCGGTGGGGGAGAATGAGCAGTTCTTC
d_call: -; j_call: TRBJ1-1; clone_size: -; v_call: TRBV19; cdr3_aa: CASRHLGGTTEAFF; cdr3_nt: TGTGCCAGTAGGCACTTGGGGGGGACAACTGAAGCTTTCTTT
d_call: -; j_call: TRBJ1-2; clone_size: -; v_call: TRBV29-1; cdr3_aa: CSVENRGGRGGFNYGYTF; cdr3_nt: TGCAGCGTTGAAAATCGAGGAGGTAGGGGAGGCTTCAACTATGGCTACACCTTC
d_call: -; j_call: TRBJ2-1; clone_size: -; v_call: TRBV6-4; cdr3_aa: CASSRQASSYNEQFF; cdr3_nt: TGTGCCAGCAGCAGACAGGCGAGCTCCTACAATGAGCAGTTCTTC
d_call: -; j_call: TRBJ2-7; clone_size: -; v_call: TRBV29-1; cdr3_aa: CSVQGQGGLASYEQYF; cdr3_nt: TGCAGCGTTCAGGGACAGGGAGGACTAGCATCCTACGAGCAGTACTTC
d_call: TRBD2; j_call: TRBJ2-5; clone_size: -; v_call: TRBV5-4; cdr3_aa: CASSPRGGTQYF; cdr3_nt: TGTGCCAGCAGCCCACGCGGGGGAACCCAGTACTTC
d_call: TRBD1; j_call: TRBJ1-6; clone_size: -; v_call: TRBV2; cdr3_aa: CARGQGVSPLHF; cdr3_nt: TGTGCCAGAGGACAGGGGGTCTCACCCCTCCACTTT
d_call: TRBD2; j_call: TRBJ2-1; clone_size: once; v_call: TRBV27; cdr3_aa: CASSLGLAVNEQFF; cdr3_nt: TGTGCCAGCAGTTTGGGACTAGCGGTTAATGAGCAGTTCTTC
d_call: TRBD2; j_call: TRBJ2-3; clone_size: -; v_call: TRBV2; cdr3_aa: CASSEGLAGGGGTDTQYF; cdr3_nt: TGTGCCAGCAGTGAGGGACTAGCGGGAGGGGGCGGCACAGATACGCAGTATTTT
d_call: -; j_call: TRBJ1-1; clone_size: -; v_call: TRBV28; cdr3_aa: CASSLESMNTEAFF; cdr3_nt: TGTGCCAGCAGTTTGGAGTCAATGAACACTGAAGCTTTCTTT
d_call: -; j_call: TRBJ2-5; clone_size: few; v_call: TRBV2; cdr3_aa: CASTYRSQETQYF; cdr3_nt: TGTGCCAGCACGTACAGAAGCCAAGAGACCCAGTACTTC
d_call: -; j_call: TRBJ2-1; clone_size: -; v_call: TRBV30; cdr3_aa: CAWSKRDYNEQFF; cdr3_nt: TGTGCCTGGAGTAAGAGGGACTACAATGAGCAGTTCTTC
d_call: -; j_call: TRBJ1-5; clone_size: -; v_call: TRBV15; cdr3_aa: CATSRARQGNQPQHF; cdr3_nt: TGTGCCACCAGCAGAGCTCGCCAGGGCAATCAGCCCCAGCATTTT
d_call: TRBD1; j_call: TRBJ1-4; clone_size: -; v_call: TRBV28; cdr3_aa: CASSSAGTGVEKLFF; cdr3_nt: TGTGCCAGCAGTTCCGCCGGGACAGGGGTTGAAAAACTGTTTTTT
d_call: TRBD1; j_call: TRBJ2-3; clone_size: -; v_call: TRBV5-1; cdr3_aa: CASSFFPSASLDRADTQYF; cdr3_nt: TGCGCCAGCAGCTTTTTTCCGTCCGCCTCTTTGGACAGGGCTGATACGCAGTATTTT
d_call: TRBD2; j_call: TRBJ2-3; clone_size: -; v_call: TRBV10-3; cdr3_aa: CAISETGTSGATQYF; cdr3_nt: TGTGCCATCAGCGAAACCGGGACTAGCGGAGCTACGCAGTATTTT
d_call: TRBD1; j_call: TRBJ1-2; clone_size: -; v_call: TRBV18; cdr3_aa: CASSPDRAYGYTF; cdr3_nt: TGTGCCAGCTCACCAGACAGGGCGTATGGCTACACCTTC